Listed below are T cell receptor beta chains from one sample, sequenced in a study of blood T cell repertoires in COVID-19. Assay: immunoSEQ multiplex PCR; the TCRdb copy retains only in-frame clones and omits some. The sample has 250,000 to 350,000 clones; around 87% are singletons. The sample was peripheral blood. The receptor source for this set is a woman aged 50 to 60 who had recovered from COVID-19. Each CDR3 is given with its conserved first and last residue. A D gene is named only where the DNA matches it firmly. Clone size, where shown, is once, few, many, or a class for clones that have expanded.

abundance	v_gene	d_gene	j_gene	CDR3nt	CDR3aa
.	TRBV6-1	.	TRBJ1-5	TGTGCCAGCAGTGAAGCGCTGGACAGTTATCAGCCCCAGCATTTT	CASSEALDSYQPQHF
.	TRBV5-4	.	TRBJ1-4	TGTGCCAGCAGCTTGACGCAGGGTAGGGGTGAAAAACTGTTTTTT	CASSLTQGRGEKLFF
.	TRBV18	.	TRBJ1-4	TGTGCCAGCTCTCGAGACAGTGCAACTAATGAAAAACTGTTTTTT	CASSRDSATNEKLFF
once	TRBV6-5	TRBD2	TRBJ2-2	TGTGCCAGCAGCGGGGGGGAACACCGGGGAGCTGTTTTT	CASSGGEHRGAVF
.	TRBV20-1	.	TRBJ2-1	TGCAGTGCTAGTAACTTCAGGGTGCAGAGCAATGAGCAGTTCTTC	CSASNFRVQSNEQFF
.	TRBV29-1	TRBD2	TRBJ2-5	TGCAGCGTTGCCCCCCTAGCGGGAGAAGTAGAGACCCAGTACTTC	CSVAPLAGEVETQYF
.	TRBV28	TRBD1	TRBJ2-2	TGTGCCAGCAGCTCGGGACAGGGAGGCACCGGGGAGCTGTTTTTT	CASSSGQGGTGELFF
.	TRBV11-2	TRBD1	TRBJ1-1	TGTGCCAGCAGCACGGACAGGGACACTGAAGCTTTCTTT	CASSTDRDTEAFF
.	TRBV7-9	TRBD2	TRBJ2-7	TGTGCCAGCGGAATTTCTTTTGGACTAGCGATAGAAGAGCAGTACTTC	CASGISFGLAIEEQYF
.	TRBV30	TRBD1	TRBJ2-3	TGTGCCTGGAGTGTTGACAGGGGAAATACGCAGTATTTT	CAWSVDRGNTQYF
few	TRBV19	TRBD1	TRBJ1-1	TGTGCCAGTACCCGGGACAGGGTTGACACTGAAGCTTTCTTT	CASTRDRVDTEAFF
.	TRBV3-1/TRBV3-2	.	TRBJ1-1	TGTGCCAGCAGCCAAGTTGGGCCGAACACTGAAGCTTTCTTT	CASSQVGPNTEAFF
.	TRBV6-1	TRBD2	TRBJ2-2	TGTGCCAGCAGTGAAACTAGCGGGAGTGGCACCGGGGAGCTGTTTTTT	CASSETSGSGTGELFF
once	TRBV5-6	.	TRBJ1-1	TGTGCCAGCAGCTTCCTAGGAGCGATCGAAGCTTTCTTT	CASSFLGAIEAFF
.	TRBV7-2	.	TRBJ2-6	TGTGCCAGCAGCACCCGTACAGGGCGTACATTCTCTGGGGCCAACGTCCTGACTTTC	CASSTRTGRTFSGANVLTF
few	TRBV7-3	.	TRBJ1-1	TGTGCCAGCAGCTGGGGCAGGGGAGACAACACTGAAGCTTTCTTT	CASSWGRGDNTEAFF
.	TRBV6-2/TRBV6-3	.	TRBJ2-1	TGTGCCAGCAGTTACAGCGGCGGGCGGAATGAGCAGTTCTTC	CASSYSGGRNEQFF
.	TRBV6-5	.	TRBJ2-2	TGTGCCAGCAGTCACCCTAGCGGGGAGCTGTTTTTT	CASSHPSGELFF
.	TRBV19	TRBD2	TRBJ2-2	TGTGCCAGTAGTCCAACTAGCGCAGAGAACACCGGGGAGCTGTTTTTT	CASSPTSAENTGELFF
.	TRBV18	TRBD1	TRBJ2-1	TGTGCCAGCTCACCGATTATTACAGGGGACAATGAGCAGTTCTTC	CASSPIITGDNEQFF
.	TRBV24-1	.	TRBJ1-2	TGTGCCACCAGTCCATCAGGAGGTGGCTACACCTTC	CATSPSGGGYTF
.	TRBV7-2	TRBD1	TRBJ2-7	TGTGCCAGCAGCTTCCCGGGACAGGGAAGCTACGAGCAGTACTTC	CASSFPGQGSYEQYF
once	TRBV5-6	.	TRBJ1-5	TGTGCCAGCAGCTTCGGAACAGGGCAACGTCAGCCCCAGCATTTT	CASSFGTGQRQPQHF
.	TRBV7-8	.	TRBJ2-7	TGTGCCAGCAGTCTAACGCGTCTAGCTAACGAGCAGTACTTC	CASSLTRLANEQYF
.	TRBV6-5	.	TRBJ1-3	TGTGCCAGCAGTTTAGGGGAGGCAGGAAACACCATATATTTT	CASSLGEAGNTIYF
.	TRBV13	.	TRBJ1-4	TGTGCCAGCAGCTTGTCGGACAGTGTTAAAAAACTGTTTTTT	CASSLSDSVKKLFF
.	TRBV6-6	.	TRBJ1-1	TGTGCCAGCAGTTACGCCGAGGGCACTGAAGCTTTCTTT	CASSYAEGTEAFF
.	TRBV28	.	TRBJ1-2	TGTGCCAGCAGGGTGTCGGGAGGCTACACCTTC	CASRVSGGYTF
once	TRBV11-3	TRBD1	TRBJ1-1	TGTGCCAGCAGCTTAAGGGGGCCGAACACTGAAGCTTTCTTT	CASSLRGPNTEAFF
.	TRBV11-2	.	TRBJ2-7	TGTGCCAGCAGCCGCAAATCATTCGCGGGATCGCAGTACTTC	CASSRKSFAGSQYF
.	TRBV19	.	TRBJ2-7	TGTGCCAGTAGTTTCCGGGACACTTTTCCCTACGAGCAGTACTTC	CASSFRDTFPYEQYF
few	TRBV7-9	TRBD1	TRBJ1-2	TGTGCCAGCAGCAAGGACAGGAACTATGGCTACACCTTC	CASSKDRNYGYTF
once	TRBV6-2/TRBV6-3	TRBD2	TRBJ2-7	TGTGCCAGCAGCCGCGGGACTAGCGGGAGTCTGTACTTC	CASSRGTSGSLYF
.	TRBV5-6	.	TRBJ1-2	TGTGCCAGCAGCTTGCGGCGGCAGACTAACTATGGCTACACCTTC	CASSLRRQTNYGYTF
.	TRBV29-1	.	TRBJ2-7	TGCAGCGTGGAGGAAGGGCCCGAGCAGTACTTC	CSVEEGPEQYF
.	TRBV6-6	.	TRBJ1-2	TGTGCCAGCAGTTACCGGACAGACAACTATGGCTACACCTTC	CASSYRTDNYGYTF
.	TRBV20-1	TRBD2	TRBJ2-1	TGCAGTGCTAGTACTTTCGGGACTAGCGGGAAGAATGAGCAGTTCTTC	CSASTFGTSGKNEQFF
.	TRBV18	TRBD2	TRBJ2-5	TGTGCCAGCTCACTAGGGACTAGCGGAAACCAAGAGACCCAGTACTTC	CASSLGTSGNQETQYF
.	TRBV3-1/TRBV3-2	TRBD2	TRBJ2-3	TGTGCCAGCAGCCAAAGGGTGCGACTAGCGGGGGGGCTCGATACGCAGTATTTT	CASSQRVRLAGGLDTQYF
.	TRBV19	.	TRBJ2-1	TGTGCCAGTACCCCAGGAGGCTACAATGAGCAGTTCTTC	CASTPGGYNEQFF
.	TRBV18	.	TRBJ2-3	TGTGCCAGCTCACCTTTGGACAGCCAAGATACGCAGTATTTT	CASSPLDSQDTQYF
.	TRBV28	.	TRBJ1-3	TGTGCCAGCAAACACCGTTCTGGAAACACCATATATTTT	CASKHRSGNTIYF
.	TRBV3-1/TRBV3-2	TRBD2	TRBJ2-7	TGTGCCAGCAGCCAAGATCGGAGCGGGGGGGGTAACGAGCAGTACTTC	CASSQDRSGGGNEQYF
.	TRBV27	.	TRBJ2-3	TGTGCCAGCAGTCGGGGAGGCCTTGCTAGGTACACAGATACGCAGTATTTT	CASSRGGLARYTDTQYF
.	TRBV7-2	.	TRBJ1-3	TGTGCCAGCAGCGCTACGACAGTTTCTGGAAACACCATATATTTT	CASSATTVSGNTIYF
.	TRBV28	TRBD1	TRBJ2-5	TGTGCCACCAAGGACAGGGTTGTTTGGGTATCGGAGACCCAGTACTTC	CATKDRVVWVSETQYF
.	TRBV9	.	TRBJ1-6	TGTGCCAGCAGCGTAGAGGGGATAGGACATTCACCCCTCCACTTT	CASSVEGIGHSPLHF
.	TRBV7-9	.	TRBJ1-2	TGTGCCAGCAGCTTAGACGAGAGCGGCTACACCTTC	CASSLDESGYTF
.	TRBV11-2	.	TRBJ2-4	TGTGCCAGCAGCTCCAACAGGGTTGTAAACATTCAGTACTTC	CASSSNRVVNIQYF
.	TRBV12-3/TRBV12-4	.	TRBJ2-3	TGTGCCAGCAGTTCCACCGGAGCCGATACGCAGTATTTT	CASSSTGADTQYF
.	TRBV7-6	.	TRBJ2-1	TGTGCCAGCAGCTTGGAGACCGCAAGCGCCTACAATGAGCAGTTCTTC	CASSLETASAYNEQFF
.	TRBV5-4	TRBD1	TRBJ2-1	TGTGCCAGCGGGTTCCGGGACAGGGGCTACAATGAGCAGTTCTTC	CASGFRDRGYNEQFF
.	TRBV15	.	TRBJ2-5	TGTGCCACAGGGAGGACATTTCAAGAGACCCAGTACTTC	CATGRTFQETQYF